These 21 T cell receptor beta chains were all obtained from the same sample, sequenced in a study of cytomegalovirus exposure and HLA in healthy donors. The PCR was carried out with 60 Vbeta primers and 13 Jbeta primers. Profiling relied on immunoSEQ multiplex PCR, and the TCRdb table lists in-frame clones only, not all of them. The sample shows 95,000 to 100,000 clones, 85% of them seen only once. Sequenced input: PBMCs. These receptors were obtained from a man aged 30-40 years in good health and CMV-seronegative.

The V and J genes are TRBV27 and TRBJ2-2; 12 positions match TRBD2. Germline V gene lookup returns CDR1 MNHEY and CDR2 SMNVEV (reference sequence). This CDR3 is 19 amino acids long. Unmatched junction bases numbered 12, after V lost 5 bases and J lost 2 bases. The CDR3 nucleotides read TGTGCCAGCAGTCGCTTCCCATCTAGCGGGAGGGCCAACACCGGGGAGCTGTTTTTT. Translation gives CASSRFPSSGRANTGELFF.

The rearrangement links TRBV5-1 to TRBJ2-7; perhaps TRBD1 as D (6 bases). CDR1 and CDR2 (germline): SGHRS, YFSETQ. The CDR3 is made up of 13 amino acids. V was trimmed by 0 bases and J by 5 bases, leaving 9 bases between them. CDR3 amino acids: CASSLEQGDEQYF. The CDR3 DNA follows: TGCGCCAGCAGCTTGGAACAGGGCGACGAGCAGTACTTC.

In its sample, this clone was seen a few times. The CDR3 DNA follows: TGTGCCAGCAGTCAGGCTTCGGCTAGCAGTGACTACGAGCAGTACTTC. Amino acid sequence: CASSQASASSDYEQYF. This rearrangement joins TRBV28 to TRBJ2-7; D may be TRBD2 (5 bases). Germline V gene lookup returns CDR1 MDHEN and CDR2 SYDVKM. Trimming removed 5 bases from V and 3 bases from J, with 20 bases in between. The CDR3 is 16 amino acids.

This clone was counted only a few times. V is TRBV1 and J is TRBJ2-3; no DNA check was done on the table's D call, TRBD2. TRBV1 is a pseudogene. The CDR3 sequence is 19 residues long. The CDR3: CTSSQDAGPSGGVTDTQYF. CDR3 nucleotide sequence: TGCACCAGCAGCCAAGATGCCGGGCCTAGCGGGGGGGTCACAGATACGCAGTATTTT.

This sequence joins TRBV6-1 and TRBJ2-5; no firm D call. This CDR3 spans 12 amino acids. V lost 6 bases, J lost 5 bases, and 10 bases lay in between. The V gene's germline CDR1 is MNHNS and CDR2 SASEGT. CDR3 DNA sequence: TGTGCCAGCAGCCAAGTGCGGGAGACCCAGTACTTC. This translates into CASSQVRETQYF.

This chain links TRBV7-6 with TRBJ2-1; 9 nucleotides line up with TRBD2. From germline, CDR1 is SGHVS and CDR2 FNYEAQ. This CDR3 has 16 residues. Trimming took 5 bases from V and 7 from J; bases not matched to a gene: 12. The CDR3 loop is CASSHLAGPTQNEQFF. CDR3 bases: TGTGCCAGCAGCCACCTAGCGGGGCCCACCCAGAATGAGCAGTTCTTC.

The rearrangement joins TRBV6-4 to TRBJ1-1; D remains unclear. CDR1 MRHNA and CDR2 SNTAGT come from the germline V gene. This CDR3 has 13 residues. Trimming left V 9 bases short and J 2 bases short, with 13 bases between. The CDR3 coding sequence is TGTGCCAGGGACCGGGAGCTTAACACTGAAGCTTTCTTT. This sequence encodes CARDRELNTEAFF.

DNA of the CDR3: TGTGCCAGCATCCACAAGCTAGCGGGAGGAAAAAGTACTCGGGAGCAGTACTTC. This gives the protein CASIHKLAGGKSTREQYF. The chain recombines TRBV7-9 with TRBJ2-7; 11 nucleotides match TRBD2. This CDR3 has 18 amino acids. Germline CDR1 reads SEHNR; CDR2 reads FQNEAQ (reference sequence). V shed 7 bases, J shed 7 bases, and the junction held 21 bases outside the gene matches.

The genes are TRBV5-1 and TRBJ2-3; TRBD2 matches at 8 bases. With V trimmed by 0 bases and J by 0 bases, 6 bases remained unmatched. The CDR3 has 17 amino acids. The germline V gene has CDR1 SGHRS and CDR2 YFSETQ. The CDR3: CASSLGLAGTSTDTQYF. CDR3 bases: TGCGCCAGCAGCTTGGGTCTAGCGGGCACTAGCACAGATACGCAGTATTTT.

The chain recombines TRBV2 with TRBJ1-5; D possibly corresponds to TRBD1 (5 bases). Trimming left V 2 bases short and J 5 bases short, with 10 bases between. CDR3 length equals 14 residues. Germline CDR1 reads SNHLY; CDR2 reads FYNNEI. The CDR3 DNA is TGTGCCAGCAGTGAATTAGGCAGGGATCAGCCCCAGCATTTT. Its translation: CASSELGRDQPQHF.

The J gene is TRBJ2-7, the V gene TRBV6-6; 8 bases agree with TRBD2. The length of the CDR3 is 13 residues. Looked up from germline, CDR1 is MNHNY and CDR2 is SVGAGI (reference sequence). The ends lost 6 bases at V and 6 bases at J; junction bases unmatched: 7. CDR3 residues: CASRDTSGSEQYF. CDR3 coding DNA: TGTGCCAGCAGGGATACTAGCGGCAGCGAGCAGTACTTC.

This clone has a single count. The chain is built from TRBV13 and TRBJ2-2; the D gene is possibly TRBD1 (6 bases). This CDR3 is 15 amino acids long. Trimming shortened V by 5 bases and J by 1 base, and 11 bases separated the two germline ends. The germline V gene encodes CDR1 PRHDT and CDR2 FYEKMQ (reference sequence). This CDR3 is CASSLRGWNTGELFF. Written as DNA, the CDR3 is TGTGCCAGCAGCCTCAGGGGCTGGAACACCGGGGAGCTGTTTTTT.

The chain recombines TRBV6-5 with TRBJ2-5; tentative D call: TRBD1 (6 bases). This CDR3 spans 14 amino acids. Deletions cut 5 bases from V and 5 bases from J, with 15 bases between. Germline CDR1 and CDR2: MNHEY and SVGAGI. CDR3 in amino acids: CASSQQGFGETQYF. The CDR3 DNA follows: TGTGCCAGCAGTCAACAGGGTTTCGGCGAGACCCAGTACTTC.

This rearrangement joins TRBV28 to TRBJ2-1; weak D call: TRBD2 (6 bases). CDR1 is MDHEN and CDR2 is SYDVKM in the germline V gene. Trimming shortened V by 6 bases and J by 4 bases, and 19 bases separated the two germline ends. The CDR3 contains 16 residues. CDR3 amino acids: CASSLGGRSHYNEQFF. In DNA form, the CDR3 reads TGTGCCAGCAGCCTAGGAGGGCGGTCGCATTACAATGAGCAGTTCTTC. The variable domain in full, with the rest retrieved from reference TRBV28 and TRBJ2-1, is DVKVTQSSRYLVKRTGEKVFLECVQDMDHENMFWYRQDPGLGLRLIYFSYDVKMKEKGDIPEGYSVSREKKERFSLILESASTNQTSMYLCASSLGGRSHYNEQFFGPGTRLTVL.

This clone was observed a single time. V gene TRBV4-1 combines with J gene TRBJ1-5; D is ambiguous. This CDR3 has 13 residues. The V end lost 4 bases, the J end lost 7 bases, and 11 bases lay between the germline ends. CDR1 MGHRA and CDR2 YSYEKL come from the germline V gene. This chain's CDR3 is CASSPSYEQPQHF. CDR3 nucleotide sequence: TGCGCCAGCAGCCCTAGTTATGAACAGCCCCAGCATTTT.

This chain uses TRBV7-9 with TRBJ2-7; 9 bases are a match to TRBD2. Germline CDR1 SEHNR, CDR2 FQNEAQ (reference sequence). The CDR3 runs to 15 residues. The V segment lost 6 bases and the J segment 4 bases; nucleotides outside the gene matches: 10. The DNA for the CDR3 is TGTGCCAGCAGGCCGCCAGGGACTAGCAGTTACGAGCAGTACTTC. Its translation is CASRPPGTSSYEQYF.

This clone was counted a single time. One end of the junction fails to match germline, which may point to a read error. The CDR3 spells CASSVAGLSGSTGELFF. The DNA for the CDR3 is TGTGCCAGCAGCGTAGCAGGTTTAAGCGGGAGCACCGGGGAGCTGTTTTTT. The chain joins TRBV7-2 to TRBJ2-2; 8 nucleotides line up with TRBD2. Germline-derived CDR1 and CDR2 are SGHTA and FQGNSA. The CDR3 consists of 17 residues.

The chain combines TRBV4-3 with TRBJ1-4; D is unresolved. The CDR3 runs 15 residues. V lost 0 bases and J lost 5, with 10 bases in between. Germline lookup yields CDR1 LGHNA and CDR2 YSLEER. DNA for the CDR3: TGCGCCAGCAGCCAAGATCAGACTGAGAATGAAAAACTGTTTTTT. Its protein product is CASSQDQTENEKLFF.

This chain connects TRBV5-6 to TRBJ1-5, with TRBD1 as a possible D gene (5 bases). The V end was cut by 4 bases, the J end by 3 bases, with 17 bases between. This CDR3 is 16 amino acids long. Germline lookup yields CDR1 SGHDT and CDR2 YYEEEE. The CDR3 protein is CASSPRGGVNNQPQHF. CDR3 nucleotides: TGTGCCAGCAGCCCCCGGGGGGGGGTAAACAATCAGCCCCAGCATTTT.

This sequence joins TRBV11-2 and TRBJ2-7; TRBD2 matches 9 bases. J lost 4 bases, V lost 1 base, and 14 bases had no gene match. The CDR3 has 18 amino acids. Germline V gene lookup returns CDR1 SGHAT and CDR2 FQNNGV. CDR3 nucleotide sequence: TGTGCCAGCAGCTTAGTTCCGGGATCGATAGCGGGGGTGTACGAGCAGTACTTC. Protein: CASSLVPGSIAGVYEQYF. Filled out from reference TRBV11-2 and TRBJ2-7, the complete variable domain reads EAGVAQSPRYKIIEKRQSVAFWCNPISGHATLYWYQQILGQGPKLLIQFQNNGVVDDSQLPKDRFSAERLKGVDSTLKIQPAKLEDSAVYLCASSLVPGSIAGVYEQYFGPGTRLTVT.

The genes are TRBV2 and TRBJ1-6; 7 positions agree with TRBD1. The trim removed 9 bases at V and 3 bases at J, leaving 2 bases unmatched. The CDR3 runs to 13 residues. CDR1 SNHLY and CDR2 FYNNEI come from the germline V gene. The CDR3 reads CASGQDYNSPLHF. Written as DNA, the CDR3 is TGTGCCAGTGGACAGGACTATAATTCACCCCTCCACTTT. The full variable domain, in which reference TRBV2 and TRBJ1-6 provide the parts outside the CDR3, is EPEVTQTPSHQVTQMGQEVILRCVPISNHLYFYWYRQILGQKVEFLVSFYNNEISEKSEIFDDQFSVERPDGSNFTLKIRSTKLEDSAMYFCASGQDYNSPLHFGNGTRLTVT.